The 4 T cell receptor beta chains reported below all come from one sample, sequenced in a study of vaccination effects on CD4 cells after COVID-19. TCRdb's table, derived via immunoSEQ multiplex PCR, lists solely in-frame clones and lacks some. Counted here are tens of thousands of clones, roughly 82% occurring once; the ten biggest clones make up 2.5% to 3%. These receptors' targets are unknown. Pools of viral peptides were used by the ViraFEST assay to expand antigen-specific CD4+ T cells ahead of sequencing. After around 10 days in culture, the CD4+ T cells were isolated. Vaccine recipients, nucleocapsid antibody negative, had no prior SARS-CoV-2 infection. The sequencing here drew on CD4+ T cells from PBMCs cultured with HCoV-NL63 spike peptides, taken before COVID-19 vaccination. Receptors were obtained from a human donor who received a COVID-19 vaccine.

This chain joins TRBV4-3 and TRBJ1-2; unclear D gene. CDR1 and CDR2 (germline): LGHNA, YSLEER. V lost 4 bases to trimming and J lost 0 bases, with 12 bases between them. This CDR3 contains 15 residues. The CDR3 sequence is CASSPVGGANYGYTF. Written as DNA, the CDR3 is TGCGCCAGCAGCCCAGTGGGCGGTGCTAACTATGGCTACACCTTC.

The chain is built from TRBV19 and TRBJ2-7; D is perhaps TRBD1 or TRBD2 (5 bases each). V lost 0 bases, J lost 2 bases, and 11 bases lay in between. The CDR3 runs to 15 residues. CDR1 and CDR2 from the germline V gene are LNHDA and SQIVND (reference sequence). This CDR3 is CASSIDHQGPYEQYV. CDR3 DNA: TGTGCCAGTAGTATAGACCATCAGGGACCCTACGAGCAGTACGTC.

V and J are TRBV18 and TRBJ2-3; 8 bases align to TRBD1. Germline CDR1 KGHSH, CDR2 LQKENI. J lost 7 bases, V lost 0 bases, and 18 bases had no gene match. The CDR3 sequence is 19 residues long. The CDR3 DNA reads TGTGCCAGCTCACCACCCGGAAGCCGGTCAGGGGGCCGACAAAATACGCAGTATTTT. Translation gives CASSPPGSRSGGRQNTQYF.

V and J are TRBV5-1 and TRBJ1-1; 9 bases align to TRBD1. The CDR3 totals 15 residues. The V gene end was trimmed by 4 bases and the J gene end by 5 bases; junction bases not matched to a gene: 9. Germline CDR1 is SGHRS and CDR2 is YFSETQ. In DNA, the CDR3 is TGCGCCAGCAGCCCTCAAGGGACAGGGATGACTGAAGCTTTCTTT. This encodes CASSPQGTGMTEAFF.